Given below is one TCR beta chain in context. This sample was taken from a study of blood T cell repertoires in COVID-19. Looking at the study overall: Collection of acute and convalescent COVID-19 samples took place in the United States, Italy and Spain. T cells, B-cell-depleted T cells, or PBMCs provided the cDNA or gDNA that served as material.

Study processing details: The authors estimated nucleated cell counts from reference gene primer amplification. Data came from immunoSEQ multiplex PCR; TCRdb stores just in-frame clones and leaves some out. For V, J and clone size, that table is used; D and trimming come from the DNA. This sample carries about 140,000 clones, approximately 80% of them seen once, and the ten largest clones take around 1.6%. This TCR was sampled from a human donor in a cohort sampled during active COVID-19. Sequenced input: peripheral blood.

The CDR3 bases are TGTGCCAGCAGTTACCGGCTAGCGGGAGCTGATGAGCAGTTCTTC. Residues: CASSYRLAGADEQFF. The gene calls are TRBV6-5 and TRBJ2-1; TRBD2 matches at 10 bases. Trimming cost V 2 bases and J 8 bases; bases outside gene matches: 6. Germline V gene lookup returns CDR1 MNHEY and CDR2 SVGAGI. This CDR3 spans 15 amino acids.